These 8 T cell receptor beta chains originate from one sample sequenced in a study of T-cell memory formation after mild COVID-19. From the 5' RACE reads, TCRdb called clonotypes with MiXCR, one entry per CDR3 protein. The sample has 300,000 to 350,000 distinct CDR3 sequences; roughly 13% are singletons. Sequenced material: PBMCs or a T cell subset sorted from them (not recorded which). The receptors derive from a man aged 18 to 35 who had mild COVID-19 (a few samples of this study predate the infection). Cell type and time point are not known.

This clonotype was seen only a few times. The chain uses TRBV7-9 and TRBJ1-5; TRBD1 aligns across 9 bases. Germline lookup yields CDR1 SEHNR and CDR2 FQNEAQ (reference sequence). V lost 3 bases to trimming and J lost 7 bases; unmatched junction nucleotides: 4. The length of the CDR3 is 14 residues. For the CDR3, the DNA is TGTGCCAGCAGCTTTACAGGGGGCGAGCAGCCCCAGCATTTT. It codes for CASSFTGGEQPQHF.

The sample holds one count of this clonotype. The gene calls are TRBV6-5 and TRBJ1-2; 8 nucleotides agree with TRBD1. In germline, CDR1 is MNHEY, CDR2 SVGAGI. This CDR3 region has 11 residues. The CDR3 nucleotides are TGTGCAGTAACAGGGGGATATGGCTACACCTTC. Protein: CAVTGGYGYTF.

The chain couples TRBV7-9 to TRBJ2-5, with 8 nucleotides matching TRBD1. The V segment lost 1 base and the J segment 5 bases; nucleotides outside the gene matches: 6. This CDR3 is built from 15 residues. Germline CDR1 is SEHNR and CDR2 is FQNEAQ (reference sequence). The CDR3 protein is CASSLEAGGDETQYF. In DNA, the CDR3 is TGTGCCAGCAGCTTAGAGGCAGGGGGCGACGAGACCCAGTACTTC.

This clonotype occurred once. The chain combines TRBV20-1 with TRBJ1-1, with TRBD1 as a possible D gene (6 bases). Trimming took off 6 bases at V and 1 base at J, with 9 bases between the two ends. The CDR3 consists of 12 residues. The germline CDR1 and CDR2 sequences are DFQATT and SNEGSKA (reference sequence). CDR3 region: CSAVDRNTEAFF. CDR3 DNA: TGCAGTGCCGTGGACAGGAACACTGAAGCTTTCTTT.

This clonotype turned up a few times. The chain links TRBV30 to TRBJ2-5, with D maybe TRBD2 (6 bases). The CDR3 is 13 amino acids. Germline V gene sequence: CDR1 GTSNPN, CDR2 SVGIG (reference sequence). V was shortened by 4 bases and J by 5 bases, with 14 bases between the two germline ends. CDR3 loop: CAWNRGFEETQYF. As DNA, the CDR3 is TGTGCCTGGAATCGGGGGTTTGAGGAGACCCAGTACTTC.

The table lists this clonotype with a few counts. The chain uses TRBV11-2 and TRBJ1-6; D gene ambiguous. Trimming removed 6 bases from V and 6 bases from J, with 15 bases in between. The germline V gene encodes CDR1 SGHAT and CDR2 FQNNGV. The CDR3 runs to 15 residues. The CDR3 region is CASREGGIGNSPLHF. In DNA, the CDR3 is TGTGCCAGCAGAGAAGGAGGGATCGGTAATTCACCCCTCCACTTT.

The chain combines TRBV6-6 with TRBJ2-2; D call uncertain. The CDR3 totals 10 residues. The germline CDR1 and CDR2 sequences are MNHNY and SVGAGI (reference sequence). V lost 10 bases and J lost 4, with 4 bases in between. The CDR3: CATSTGELFF. As DNA, the CDR3 is TGTGCCACCAGCACCGGGGAGCTGTTTTTT.

This clonotype was seen a handful of times. The V gene is TRBV7-2, the J gene TRBJ1-2; the D is unclear. Germline V CDR1 and CDR2: SGHTA, FQGNSA. The CDR3 is made up of 13 amino acids. Trimming cost V 8 bases and J 2 bases, with 12 bases left between them. This CDR3 reads CASPARTNYGYTF. The CDR3, as DNA: TGTGCCAGCCCCGCCAGGACCAACTATGGCTACACCTTC.